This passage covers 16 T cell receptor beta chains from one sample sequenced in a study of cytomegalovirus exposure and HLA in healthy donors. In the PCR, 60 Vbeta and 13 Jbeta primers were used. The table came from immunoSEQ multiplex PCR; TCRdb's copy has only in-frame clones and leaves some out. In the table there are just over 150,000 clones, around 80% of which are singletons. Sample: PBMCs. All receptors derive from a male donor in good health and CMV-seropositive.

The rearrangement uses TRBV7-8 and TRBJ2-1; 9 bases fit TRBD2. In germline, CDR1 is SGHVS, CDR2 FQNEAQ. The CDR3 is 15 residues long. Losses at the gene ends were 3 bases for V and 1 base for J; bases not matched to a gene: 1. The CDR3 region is CASSFSGRSYNEQFF. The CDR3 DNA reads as TGTGCCAGCAGCTTTAGCGGGAGATCCTACAATGAGCAGTTCTTC.

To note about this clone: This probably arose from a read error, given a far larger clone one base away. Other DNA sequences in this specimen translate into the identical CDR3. The DNA for the CDR3 is TGTGCCAGTAGTATTGGCTTCGGACAGGGAACTTACGAGCAGTACTTC. Translation gives CASSIGFGQGTYEQYF. The chain carries TRBV19 and TRBJ2-7, with 8 nucleotides matching TRBD1. V trimming: 3 bases; J trimming: 4 bases; junction bases outside the gene matches: 11. This CDR3 contains 16 residues. The germline gives CDR1 LNHDA, CDR2 SQIVND (reference sequence).

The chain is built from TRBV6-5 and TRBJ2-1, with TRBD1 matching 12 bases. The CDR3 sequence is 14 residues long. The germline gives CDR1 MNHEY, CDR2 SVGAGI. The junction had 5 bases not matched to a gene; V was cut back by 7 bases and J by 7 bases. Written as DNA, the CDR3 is TGTGCCAGCATCGGGACAGGGGGCTCGAATGAGCAGTTCTTC. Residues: CASIGTGGSNEQFF.

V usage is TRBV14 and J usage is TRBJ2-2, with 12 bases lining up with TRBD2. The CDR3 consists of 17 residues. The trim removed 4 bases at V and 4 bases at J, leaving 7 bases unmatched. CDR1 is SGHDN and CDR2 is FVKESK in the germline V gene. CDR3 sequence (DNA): TGTGCCAGCAGCCTTCTAGCGGGAGGGCCTGGCACCGGGGAGCTGTTTTTT. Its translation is CASSLLAGGPGTGELFF.

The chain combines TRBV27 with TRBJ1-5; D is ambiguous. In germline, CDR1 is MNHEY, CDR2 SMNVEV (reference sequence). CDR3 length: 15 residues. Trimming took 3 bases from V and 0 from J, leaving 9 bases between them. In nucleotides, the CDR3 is TGTGCCAGCAGTTTGGCGGAGTATAGCAATCAGCCCCAGCATTTT. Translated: CASSLAEYSNQPQHF.

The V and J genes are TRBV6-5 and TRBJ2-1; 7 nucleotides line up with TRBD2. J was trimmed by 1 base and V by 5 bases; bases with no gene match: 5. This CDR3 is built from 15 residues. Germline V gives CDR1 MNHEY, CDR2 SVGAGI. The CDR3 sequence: CASSTQAGSYNEQFF. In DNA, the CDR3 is TGTGCCAGCAGTACTCAAGCGGGATCCTACAATGAGCAGTTCTTC.

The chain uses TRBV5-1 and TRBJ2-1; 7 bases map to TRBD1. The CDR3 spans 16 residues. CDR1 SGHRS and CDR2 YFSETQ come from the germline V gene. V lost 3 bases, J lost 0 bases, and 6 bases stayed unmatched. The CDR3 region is CASSSPPGGSYNEQFF. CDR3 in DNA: TGCGCCAGCAGCTCCCCCCCAGGGGGCTCCTACAATGAGCAGTTCTTC.

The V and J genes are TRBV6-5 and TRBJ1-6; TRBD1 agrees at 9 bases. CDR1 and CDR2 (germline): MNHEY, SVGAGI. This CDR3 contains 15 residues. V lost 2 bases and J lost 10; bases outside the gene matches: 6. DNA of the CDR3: TGTGCCAGCAGTTACGAGGGGACAGGGAGCTCACCCCTCCACTTT. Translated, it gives CASSYEGTGSSPLHF.

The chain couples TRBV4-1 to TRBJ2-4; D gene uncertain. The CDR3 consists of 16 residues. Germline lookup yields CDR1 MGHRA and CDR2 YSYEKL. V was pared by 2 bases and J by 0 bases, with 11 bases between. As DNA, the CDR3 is TGCGCCAGCAGCCAACTAGGATTGAGAGCCAAAAACATTCAGTACTTC. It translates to CASSQLGLRAKNIQYF.

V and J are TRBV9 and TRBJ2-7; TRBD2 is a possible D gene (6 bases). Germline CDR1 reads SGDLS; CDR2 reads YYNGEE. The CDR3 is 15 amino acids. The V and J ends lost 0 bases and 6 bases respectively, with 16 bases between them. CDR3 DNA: TGTGCCAGCAGCGTAGGAAACGGGGGATACCGCGAGCAGTACTTC. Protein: CASSVGNGGYREQYF.

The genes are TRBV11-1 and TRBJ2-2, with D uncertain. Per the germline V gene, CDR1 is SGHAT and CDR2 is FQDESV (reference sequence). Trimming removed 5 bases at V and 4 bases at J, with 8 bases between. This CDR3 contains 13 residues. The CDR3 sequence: CASSPLSTGELFF. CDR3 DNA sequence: TGTGCCAGCAGCCCCCTAAGCACCGGGGAGCTGTTTTTT.

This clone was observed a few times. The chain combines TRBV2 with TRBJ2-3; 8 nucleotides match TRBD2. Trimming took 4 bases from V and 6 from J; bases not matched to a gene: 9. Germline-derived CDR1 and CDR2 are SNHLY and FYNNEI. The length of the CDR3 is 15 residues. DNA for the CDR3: TGTGCCAGCAGTGCGGACGGGAGGGTAGGCGATACGCAGTATTTT. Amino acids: CASSADGRVGDTQYF. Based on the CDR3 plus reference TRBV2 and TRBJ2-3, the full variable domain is EPEVTQTPSHQVTQMGQEVILRCVPISNHLYFYWYRQILGQKVEFLVSFYNNEISEKSEIFDDQFSVERPDGSNFTLKIRSTKLEDSAMYFCASSADGRVGDTQYFGPGTRLTVL.

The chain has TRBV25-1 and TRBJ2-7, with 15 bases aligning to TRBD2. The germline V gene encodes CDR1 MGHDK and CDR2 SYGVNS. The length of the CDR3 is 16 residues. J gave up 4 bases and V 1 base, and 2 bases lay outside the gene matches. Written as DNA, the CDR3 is TGTGCCAGCAGTGAATTAGGGACTAGCGGGAGGTACGAGCAGTACTTC. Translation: CASSELGTSGRYEQYF.

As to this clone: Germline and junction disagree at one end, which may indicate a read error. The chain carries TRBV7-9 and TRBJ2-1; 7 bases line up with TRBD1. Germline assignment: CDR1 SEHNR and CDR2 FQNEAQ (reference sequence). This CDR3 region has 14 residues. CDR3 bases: TGTTCCAGCAGCTTAGAACCCGAGGGGGCTGAGCAGTTCTTC. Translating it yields CSSSLEPEGAEQFF.

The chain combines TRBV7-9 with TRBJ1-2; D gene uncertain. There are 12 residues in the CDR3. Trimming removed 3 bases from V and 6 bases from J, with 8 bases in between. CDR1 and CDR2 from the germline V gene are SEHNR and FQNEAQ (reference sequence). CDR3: CASSFPRDGYTF. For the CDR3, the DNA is TGTGCCAGCAGCTTCCCGCGAGATGGCTACACCTTC. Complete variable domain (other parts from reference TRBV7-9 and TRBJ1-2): DTGVSQNPRHKITKRGQNVTFRCDPISEHNRLYWYRQTLGQGPEFLTYFQNEAQLEKSRLLSDRFSAERPKGSFSTLEIQRTEQGDSAMYLCASSFPRDGYTFGSGTRLTVV.

DNA of the CDR3: TGCAGTGCTCTCCTCCCCCCCCAGCAGTACTTC. It yields the protein CSALLPPQQYF. The rearrangement links TRBV20-1 to TRBJ2-7; D uncertain. Trimming shortened V by 5 bases and J by 8 bases, and 13 bases separated the two germline ends. Looked up from germline, CDR1 is DFQATT and CDR2 is SNEGSKA (reference sequence). The CDR3 extends over 11 amino acids.